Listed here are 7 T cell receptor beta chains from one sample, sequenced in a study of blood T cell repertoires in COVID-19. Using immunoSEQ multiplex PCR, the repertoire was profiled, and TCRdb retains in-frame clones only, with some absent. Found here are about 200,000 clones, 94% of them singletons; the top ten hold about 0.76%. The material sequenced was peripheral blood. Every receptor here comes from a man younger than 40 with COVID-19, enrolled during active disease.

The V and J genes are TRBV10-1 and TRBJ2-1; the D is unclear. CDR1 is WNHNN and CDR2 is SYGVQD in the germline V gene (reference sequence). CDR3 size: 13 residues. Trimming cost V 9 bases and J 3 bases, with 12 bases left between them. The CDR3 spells CASSLTRYNEQFF. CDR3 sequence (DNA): TGCGCCAGTAGCCTGACCCGCTACAATGAGCAGTTCTTC.

The CDR3: CASRGEGTEAFF. For the CDR3, the DNA is TGTGCCAGCAGGGGGGAGGGCACTGAAGCTTTCTTT. The V and J genes are TRBV3-1 (or the pseudogene TRBV3-2) and TRBJ1-1; TRBD1 might be the D (5 bases). CDR3 length: 12 residues. CDR1 and CDR2 from the germline V gene are LGHDT and YNNKEL (reference sequence). The ends were cut back, 6 bases at V and 4 bases at J, with 9 bases in the middle.

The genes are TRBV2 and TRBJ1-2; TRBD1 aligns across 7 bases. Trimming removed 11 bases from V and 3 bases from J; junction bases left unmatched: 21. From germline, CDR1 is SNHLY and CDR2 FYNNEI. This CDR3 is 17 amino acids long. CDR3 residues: CAGETHRTGAFDYGYTF. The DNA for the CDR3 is TGTGCCGGGGAAACTCATCGTACAGGGGCGTTCGACTATGGCTACACCTTC.

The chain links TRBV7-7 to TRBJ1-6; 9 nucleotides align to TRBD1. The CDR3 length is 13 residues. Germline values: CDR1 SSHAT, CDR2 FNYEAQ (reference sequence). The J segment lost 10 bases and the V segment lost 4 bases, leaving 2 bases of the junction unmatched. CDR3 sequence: CASSSDRGSPLHF. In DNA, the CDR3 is TGTGCCAGCAGCTCGGACAGGGGCTCACCCCTCCACTTT.

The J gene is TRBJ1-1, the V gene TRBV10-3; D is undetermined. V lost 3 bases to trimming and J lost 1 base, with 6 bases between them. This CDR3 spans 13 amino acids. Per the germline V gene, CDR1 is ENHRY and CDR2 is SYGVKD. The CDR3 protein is CAISDRENTEAFF. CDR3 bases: TGTGCCATCAGTGACCGAGAGAACACTGAAGCTTTCTTT.

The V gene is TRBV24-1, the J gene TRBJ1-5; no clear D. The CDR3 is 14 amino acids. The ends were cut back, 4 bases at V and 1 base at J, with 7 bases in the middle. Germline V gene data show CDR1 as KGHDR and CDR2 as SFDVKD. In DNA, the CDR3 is TGTGCCACCAGTGAACCCGGGAGCAATCAGCCCCAGCATTTT. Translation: CATSEPGSNQPQHF.

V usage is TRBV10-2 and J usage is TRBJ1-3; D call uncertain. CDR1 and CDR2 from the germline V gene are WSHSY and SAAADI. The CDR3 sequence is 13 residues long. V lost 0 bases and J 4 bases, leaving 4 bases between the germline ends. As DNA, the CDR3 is TGCGCCAGCAGTGAGTCTTCGGGAAACACCATATATTTT. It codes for CASSESSGNTIYF.